This T cell receptor (beta chain) was found in a study of T cells expressing NK-cell markers. The CDR3 covers 15 residues. Per germline, CDR1 MDHEN and CDR2 SYDVKM. Reprocessing the 5' RACE reads, TCRdb reports a single entry for every CDR3 protein and omits DNA. This table lists more than 250,000 distinct CDR3 sequences. This TCR was sampled from a man younger than 35 in good health. The chain joins TRBV28 to TRBJ2-1; TCRdb's D call of TRBD1 is untestable without DNA. The specimen sequenced was blood T cells: a sorted CD56 or NKG2C T cell subset, CD4+ or CD8+ T cells, or bulk PBMC T cells (not recorded which). CDR3 residues: CASINTGDRKDEQFF.